The rows below give T cell receptor beta chains drawn from one sample of a study of blood T cells in healthy people across ages. MiXCR, run by TCRdb on the 5' RACE reads, gives a single entry per CDR3 protein. The sample shows 1.5 million to 2 million distinct CDR3 sequences, roughly 50% of them seen only once. Material: blood. The receptors originated from a woman aged 40 to 55 in good health. Both conserved end residues are part of each CDR3. Each record gives: J gene, clone size, D gene, V gene, CDR3 protein, CDR3 DNA. D genes are given only for firm matches. Only some rows state a clone size, as once, few, many or a class for expanded clones.

>TRBJ1-4|.|TRBD1|TRBV27
CASSPNRGTNEKLFF
TGTGCCAGCAGTCCAAACAGGGGTACTAATGAAAAACTGTTTTTT
>TRBJ2-5|few|TRBD2|TRBV5-1
CASSSPGGVETQYF
TGCGCCAGCAGCTCTCCGGGAGGGGTGGAGACCCAGTACTTC
>TRBJ2-1|few|.|TRBV6-5
CASSALVGREQFF
TGTGCCAGCAGTGCCTTGGTTGGACGAGAGCAGTTCTTC
>TRBJ2-5|few|TRBD1|TRBV5-1
CASNPAATGAETQYF
TGCGCCAGCAACCCAGCCGCGACAGGGGCGGAGACCCAGTACTTC
>TRBJ1-2|few|.|TRBV24-1
CATSNGYGYTF
TGTGCCACCAGTAATGGCTATGGCTACACCTTC
>TRBJ2-3|.|.|TRBV20-1
CSARDSPDTQYF
TGCAGTGCTAGAGATTCACCAGATACGCAGTATTTT
>TRBJ2-3|.|.|TRBV6-1
CASIFPPNTQYF
TGTGCCAGCATTTTCCCACCGAATACGCAGTATTTT
>TRBJ2-1|few|.|TRBV10-3
CASQDSTSYNEQFF
TGTGCCTCCCAAGACAGTACCTCCTACAATGAGCAGTTCTTC
>TRBJ2-2|.|TRBD1|TRBV11-1
CASSRFGQGGSGELFF
TGTGCCAGCAGCCGTTTTGGACAGGGCGGTAGCGGGGAGCTGTTTTTT
>TRBJ2-4|few|.|TRBV2
CASNRVSKNIQYF
TGTGCCAGCAACAGGGTCTCCAAAAACATTCAGTACTTC
>TRBJ2-7|.|TRBD1|TRBV7-9
CASSPGSTGTGRYEQYF
TGTGCCAGCAGCCCTGGCTCTACCGGGACAGGGAGGTACGAGCAGTACTTC
>TRBJ2-5|.|TRBD1|TRBV2
CASGRTGVGETQYF
TGTGCCAGCGGCAGGACAGGGGTCGGGGAGACCCAGTACTTC
>TRBJ1-2|few|TRBD1|TRBV28
CASSLEGAAGYTF
TGTGCCAGCAGTTTGGAGGGGGCGGCTGGCTACACCTTC
>TRBJ2-5|few|TRBD1|TRBV5-1
CASSLSGGARLGETQYF
TGCGCCAGCAGCTTGTCAGGGGGCGCGAGGTTAGGGGAGACCCAGTACTTC
>TRBJ2-1|.|.|TRBV11-2
CASSTSARNEQFF
TGTGCCAGCAGCACCAGCGCGAGAAATGAGCAGTTCTTC
>TRBJ2-7|.|TRBD2|TRBV20-1
CSASRLAPYEQYF
TGCAGTGCTAGTCGACTAGCTCCCTACGAGCAGTACTTC
>TRBJ2-3|.|.|TRBV4-3
CASSQDDRGGVDTQYF
TGCGCCAGCAGCCAAGATGATCGAGGTGGAGTGGATACGCAGTATTTT
>TRBJ2-3|.|TRBD2|TRBV7-8
CASSPRTSGGGLSTDTQYF
TGTGCCAGCAGCCCCCGGACTAGCGGGGGGGGACTTAGCACAGATACGCAGTATTTT
>TRBJ2-7|.|.|TRBV7-2
CASSFQRGQPYEQYF
TGTGCCAGCAGCTTCCAGCGCGGACAGCCCTACGAGCAGTACTTC
>TRBJ2-7|.|.|TRBV28
CASSPPSGAYEQYF
TGTGCCAGCAGCCCCCCCTCGGGAGCATACGAGCAGTACTTC
>TRBJ2-3|few|TRBD1|TRBV4-2
CASSQVDGRGQDTQYF
TGTGCCAGCAGCCAAGTAGATGGCAGGGGGCAAGATACGCAGTATTTT
>TRBJ2-7|.|TRBD2|TRBV9
CASSVVLAGNPYEQYF
TGTGCCAGCAGCGTAGTCCTAGCGGGAAACCCCTACGAGCAGTACTTC
>TRBJ2-7|few|TRBD1|TRBV5-6
CASSIPDRGHEQYF
TGTGCCAGCAGCATCCCGGACAGGGGCCACGAGCAGTACTTC
>TRBJ2-3|.|TRBD2|TRBV7-7
CASSPAGVADTQYF
TGTGCTAGCAGCCCCGCGGGGGTTGCAGATACGCAGTATTTT
>TRBJ2-1|.|TRBD1|TRBV13
CASNSRRQGSINEQFF
TGTGCCAGCAACTCCCGACGACAGGGGAGTATCAATGAGCAGTTCTTC
>TRBJ2-2|.|.|TRBV4-3
CASSQSPRISTGELFF
TGCGCCAGCAGCCAATCCCCTAGAATTTCCACCGGGGAGCTGTTTTTT
>TRBJ1-1|.|.|TRBV5-1
CASRPGQTYTEAFF
TGCGCCAGCAGACCAGGACAGACCTACACTGAAGCTTTCTTT
>TRBJ2-5|once|.|TRBV5-1
CASTPGAGAGETQYF
TGCGCCAGCACCCCAGGGGCAGGGGCGGGAGAGACCCAGTACTTC
>TRBJ1-2|few|.|TRBV6-5
CASSYSPKDRGYTF
TGTGCCAGCAGTTACTCGCCCAAGGATCGGGGCTACACCTTC
>TRBJ1-4|.|TRBD1|TRBV12-3/TRBV12-4
CASSSTGTGYNEKLFF
TGTGCCAGCAGTTCGACCGGGACAGGGTATAATGAAAAACTGTTTTTT
>TRBJ2-6|.|.|TRBV6-2/TRBV6-3
CASETGFGANVLTF
TGTGCCAGCGAAACAGGGTTTGGGGCCAACGTCCTGACTTTC
>TRBJ1-2|few|.|TRBV25-1
CASSVSHGFNYGYTF
TGTGCCAGCAGTGTAAGTCATGGTTTCAACTATGGCTACACCTTC
>TRBJ2-4|.|TRBD1|TRBV7-2
CASSVTGSNIQYF
TGTGCCAGCAGCGTGACAGGGAGCAACATTCAGTACTTC
>TRBJ2-3|.|TRBD1|TRBV20-1
CSARDSLDTQYF
TGCAGTGCTCGGGACAGTCTAGATACGCAGTATTTT
>TRBJ1-1|few|.|TRBV5-6
CASSYGLTNLNTEAFF
TGTGCCAGCAGCTACGGACTGACTAACCTGAACACTGAAGCTTTCTTT
>TRBJ1-4|.|.|TRBV13
CASNLSSGVGDEKLFF
TGTGCCAGCAACTTGTCTTCCGGGGTCGGGGATGAAAAACTGTTTTTT
>TRBJ2-3|.|.|TRBV4-1
CASSHAGYSDTQYF
TGCGCCAGCAGCCATGCAGGGTATTCAGATACGCAGTATTTT
>TRBJ1-2|few|.|TRBV6-5
CASSYGGRDYGYTF
TGTGCCAGCAGTTACGGGGGGAGGGACTATGGCTACACCTTC
>TRBJ2-3|.|.|TRBV4-3
CASSQLHGSYTDTQYF
TGCGCCAGCAGCCAACTACACGGGTCATACACAGATACGCAGTATTTT
>TRBJ2-1|.|.|TRBV5-5
CASSLSSVVLVYNEQFF
TGTGCCAGCAGCTTGTCGTCCGTGGTGTTGGTTTACAATGAGCAGTTCTTC
>TRBJ1-5|.|.|TRBV10-3
CAISVGQSNQPQHF
TGTGCCATCAGTGTGGGGCAGAGCAATCAGCCCCAGCATTTT
>TRBJ2-7|.|TRBD1|TRBV2
CASSEGTGRYEQYF
TGTGCCAGCAGCGAAGGGACAGGGCGCTACGAGCAGTACTTC
>TRBJ2-7|once|.|TRBV28
CASSLAQNTAYEQYF
TGTGCCAGCAGTTTGGCACAGAACACGGCCTACGAGCAGTACTTC
>TRBJ2-7|.|.|TRBV7-8
CASSSTRTVDEQYF
TGTGCCAGCAGCTCGACCCGGACAGTCGACGAGCAGTACTTC
>TRBJ2-5|.|.|TRBV11-2
CASSLGGVAETQYF
TGTGCCAGCAGCTTAGGAGGGGTAGCAGAGACCCAGTACTTC
>TRBJ2-7|.|.|TRBV10-1
CASSLDLSSEQYF
TGCGCCAGCAGCTTGGACTTGTCCTCGGAGCAGTACTTC